The 13 T cell receptor beta chains in this list originate from one sample, sequenced in a study of blood T cell repertoires in COVID-19. Sequencing used immunoSEQ multiplex PCR; TCRdb keeps in-frame clones, though not all of them. The table has roughly 150,000 clones, 82% seen once; the top ten hold around 4%. Sequencing was performed on peripheral blood. The receptors were sampled from a woman aged 80 or older with acute or convalescent COVID-19.

The CDR3 DNA follows: TGCGCCAGCAGTGATAAAGGGACAGGGAGTGTGCACGAGCAGTACTTC. The encoded protein is CASSDKGTGSVHEQYF. V and J are TRBV10-1 and TRBJ2-7; 9 bases line up with TRBD1. Germline V lookup: CDR1 WNHNN, CDR2 SYGVQD (reference sequence). The J segment lost 5 bases and the V segment lost 3 bases, leaving 11 bases of the junction unmatched. The CDR3 loop spans 16 amino acids.

This clone was seen a single time. This chain uses TRBV13 with TRBJ2-5; unclear D gene. Looked up from germline, CDR1 is PRHDT and CDR2 is FYEKMQ (reference sequence). This CDR3 is 13 amino acids long. V lost 3 bases and J lost 0, with 5 bases in between. The CDR3 DNA sequence: TGTGCCAGCAGCTTCCGGTACCAAGAGACCCAGTACTTC. Protein sequence: CASSFRYQETQYF.

The V and J genes are TRBV6-5 and TRBJ2-2; TRBD2 aligns across 8 bases. Germline assignment: CDR1 MNHEY and CDR2 SVGAGI. CDR3 length: 14 amino acids. The V gene end was trimmed by 8 bases and the J gene end by 4 bases; junction bases not matched to a gene: 6. The CDR3 loop reads CASERGLGTGELFF. Here the CDR3 DNA reads TGTGCCAGCGAGCGGGGACTAGGCACCGGGGAGCTGTTTTTT.

This clone occurred once. The chain recombines TRBV6-5 with TRBJ1-6; D is unclear. CDR3 length: 13 amino acids. The V gene lost 6 bases and the J gene lost 5 bases, with 8 bases spanning the gap. Germline CDR1 is MNHEY and CDR2 is SVGAGI. The chain's CDR3 is CASRRVDNSPLHF. CDR3 sequence (DNA): TGTGCCAGCAGGAGAGTCGATAATTCACCCCTCCACTTT.

This rearrangement joins TRBV4-1 to TRBJ1-1; tentatively, D is TRBD1 (6 bases). The germline V gene encodes CDR1 MGHRA and CDR2 YSYEKL. The V end lost 4 bases, the J end lost 0 bases, and 6 bases lay between the germline ends. There are 13 residues in the CDR3. CDR3 coding DNA: TGCGCCAGCAGCCCAGGGGTGAACACTGAAGCTTTCTTT. Translating gives CASSPGVNTEAFF.

This rearrangement joins TRBV5-1 to TRBJ1-6, with D possibly TRBD1 on 6 matching bases. CDR3 length: 15 residues. The germline V gene encodes CDR1 SGHRS and CDR2 YFSETQ. V was cut by 0 bases and J by 10 bases, with 14 bases left in between. Written as DNA, the CDR3 is TGCGCCAGCAGCTTGGTTGGGGGCGCGAGCTCACCCCTCCACTTT. It specifies CASSLVGGASSPLHF.

The rearrangement uses TRBV4-2 and TRBJ2-2, with D maybe TRBD2 (5 bases). The CDR3 extends over 16 amino acids. Trimming removed 0 bases at V and 7 bases at J, with 15 bases between. Germline V gene sequence: CDR1 LGHNA, CDR2 YNFKEQ. The CDR3 coding sequence is TGTGCCAGCAGCCAAGAAGGAAGGAGGTCCGGCGGGGAGCTGTTTTTT. As protein: CASSQEGRRSGGELFF.

V and J are TRBV5-1 and TRBJ2-1; 12 positions match TRBD1. The CDR3 has 16 residues. The germline V gene has CDR1 SGHRS and CDR2 YFSETQ. J gave up 6 bases and V 3 bases, and 7 bases lay outside the gene matches. The CDR3 DNA is TGCGCCAGCAGCTGGACGGGACAGGGGGCAGCCAATGAGCAGTTCTTC. It encodes CASSWTGQGAANEQFF.

The genes are TRBV11-2 and TRBJ2-4, with D perhaps TRBD1 (5 bases). Germline CDR1 is SGHAT and CDR2 is FQNNGV. The CDR3 contains 16 residues. V lost 1 base and J 4 bases, leaving 14 bases between the germline ends. Written as DNA, the CDR3 is TGTGCCAGCAGCTTAGTCCCTGGACACTCAAAAAACATTCAGTACTTC. Translating it yields CASSLVPGHSKNIQYF.

This clone was recorded a few times. The V gene is TRBV12-5, the J gene TRBJ2-3, with D maybe TRBD1 (6 bases). Germline V gene lookup returns CDR1 LGHNT and CDR2 FRNRAP. Deletions cut 6 bases from V and 1 base from J, with 20 bases between. CDR3 length: 17 residues. DNA for the CDR3: TGTGCTAGTGGACCTGGGACAAGCCCTCTGGGCACAGATACGCAGTATTTT. Amino acids: CASGPGTSPLGTDTQYF.

The genes are TRBV10-2 and TRBJ2-2; D is possibly TRBD2 (5 bases). Between the trimmed V and J ends, which lost 8 bases and 4 bases, there was a span of 14 bases. Germline assignment: CDR1 WSHSY and CDR2 SAAADI. CDR3 size: 14 residues. In DNA form, the CDR3 reads TGCGCCAGCCTAGGCCTAACTAGCACCGGGGAGCTGTTTTTT. It specifies CASLGLTSTGELFF.

The genes are TRBV6-5 and TRBJ2-7; 10 bases map to TRBD1. In germline, CDR1 is MNHEY, CDR2 SVGAGI. This CDR3 comprises 14 residues. Trimming cost V 5 bases and J 3 bases; bases outside gene matches: 4. CDR3 sequence (DNA): TGTGCCAGCAGTCGACGGGACAGGGGCTACGAGCAGTACTTC. Its translation is CASSRRDRGYEQYF.

The V and J genes are TRBV9 and TRBJ2-3; D uncertain. The CDR3 is 14 residues long. Germline CDR1 SGDLS, CDR2 YYNGEE. Trimming took 0 bases from V and 2 from J, leaving 7 bases between them. CDR3 in amino acids: CASSVGPYTDTQYF. DNA for the CDR3: TGTGCCAGCAGCGTAGGGCCATACACAGATACGCAGTATTTT. Complete variable domain (other parts from reference TRBV9 and TRBJ2-3): DSGVTQTPKHLITATGQRVTLRCSPRSGDLSVYWYQQSLDQGLQFLIQYYNGEERAKGNILERFSAQQFPDLHSELNLSSLELGDSALYFCASSVGPYTDTQYFGPGTRLTVL.